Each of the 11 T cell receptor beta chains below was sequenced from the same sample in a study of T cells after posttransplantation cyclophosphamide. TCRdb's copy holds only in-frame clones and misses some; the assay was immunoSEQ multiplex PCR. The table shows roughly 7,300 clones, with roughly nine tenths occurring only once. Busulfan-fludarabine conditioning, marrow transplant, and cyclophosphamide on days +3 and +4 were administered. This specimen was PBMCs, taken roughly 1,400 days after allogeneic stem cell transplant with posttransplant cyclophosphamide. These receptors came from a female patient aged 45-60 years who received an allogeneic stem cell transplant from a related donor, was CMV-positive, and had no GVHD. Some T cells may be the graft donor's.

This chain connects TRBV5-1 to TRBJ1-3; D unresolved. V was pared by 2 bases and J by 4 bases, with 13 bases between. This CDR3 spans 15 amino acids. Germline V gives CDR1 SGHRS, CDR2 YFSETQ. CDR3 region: CASSLATDRGNTIYF. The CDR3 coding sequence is TGCGCCAGCAGCTTAGCTACAGATAGAGGAAACACCATATATTTT.

CDR3 amino acids: CSVVSGSGQLNTGELFF. CDR3 nucleotide sequence: TGCAGCGTTGTAAGTGGTTCGGGACAGTTGAACACCGGGGAGCTGTTTTTT. The chain uses TRBV29-1 and TRBJ2-2, with 7 bases matching TRBD1. After removal of 4 bases from V and 1 base from J, the junction contained 12 bases not matched to a gene. The CDR3 totals 17 residues. The germline V gene has CDR1 SQVTM and CDR2 ANQGSEA.

The CDR3 region has the DNA TGTGCCAGTAGTAAGACTAGCGGGAGTTTGGGTAGTGAGCAGTTCTTC. Amino acid sequence: CASSKTSGSLGSEQFF. The V gene is TRBV19, the J gene TRBJ2-1; 12 bases line up with TRBD2. This CDR3 comprises 16 residues. Germline CDR1 is LNHDA and CDR2 is SQIVND (reference sequence). The J segment lost 9 bases and the V segment lost 4 bases, leaving 10 bases of the junction unmatched.

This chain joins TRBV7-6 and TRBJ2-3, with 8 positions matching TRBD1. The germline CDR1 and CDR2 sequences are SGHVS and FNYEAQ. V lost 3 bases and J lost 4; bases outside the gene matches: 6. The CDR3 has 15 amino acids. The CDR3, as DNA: TGTGCCAGCAGCTTGCGAGACAGGGGAGCAGATACGCAGTATTTT. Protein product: CASSLRDRGADTQYF.

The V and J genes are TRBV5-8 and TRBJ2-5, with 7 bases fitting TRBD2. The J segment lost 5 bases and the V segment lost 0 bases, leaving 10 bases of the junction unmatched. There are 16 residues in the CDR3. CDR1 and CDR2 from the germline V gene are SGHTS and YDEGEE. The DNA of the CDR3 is TGTGCCAGCAGCTTGGCGCTTGCGGGAGTAGTGGAGACCCAGTACTTC. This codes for CASSLALAGVVETQYF. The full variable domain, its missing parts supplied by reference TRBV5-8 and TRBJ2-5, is EAGVTQSPTHLIKTRGQQATLRCSPISGHTSVYWYQQALGLGLQFLLWYDEGEERNRGNFPPRFSGRQFPNYSSELNVNALELEDSALYLCASSLALAGVVETQYFGPGTRLLVL.

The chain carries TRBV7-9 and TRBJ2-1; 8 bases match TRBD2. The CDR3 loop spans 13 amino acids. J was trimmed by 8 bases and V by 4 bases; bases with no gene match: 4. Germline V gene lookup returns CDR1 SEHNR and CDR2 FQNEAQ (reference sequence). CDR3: CASSSGLAHEQFF. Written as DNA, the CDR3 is TGTGCCAGCAGCTCTGGACTAGCACATGAGCAGTTCTTC.

The CDR3 sequence is CASSPTGQSANTGELFF. The CDR3 nucleotides read TGTGCCAGCTCACCCACCGGACAGAGCGCGAACACCGGGGAGCTGTTTTTT. The chain recombines TRBV18 with TRBJ2-2; perhaps TRBD1 as D (6 bases). The CDR3 has 17 amino acids. The V gene's germline CDR1 is KGHSH and CDR2 LQKENI. The germline V and J ends were trimmed by 3 bases and 0 bases, with 14 bases remaining between them. Full variable domain (outside the CDR3, taken from reference TRBV18 and TRBJ2-2): NAGVMQNPRHLVRRRGQEARLRCSPMKGHSHVYWYRQLPEEGLKFMVYLQKENIIDESGMPKERFSAEFPKEGPSILRIQQVVRGDSAAYFCASSPTGQSANTGELFFGEGSRLTVL.

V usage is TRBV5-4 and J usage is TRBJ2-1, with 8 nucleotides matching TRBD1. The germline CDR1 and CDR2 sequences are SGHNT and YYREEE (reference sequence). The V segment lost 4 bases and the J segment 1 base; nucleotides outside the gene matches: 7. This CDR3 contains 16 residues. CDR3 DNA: TGTGCCAGCAGCACTCCGACAGGGGCGTCCTACAATGAGCAGTTCTTC. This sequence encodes CASSTPTGASYNEQFF.

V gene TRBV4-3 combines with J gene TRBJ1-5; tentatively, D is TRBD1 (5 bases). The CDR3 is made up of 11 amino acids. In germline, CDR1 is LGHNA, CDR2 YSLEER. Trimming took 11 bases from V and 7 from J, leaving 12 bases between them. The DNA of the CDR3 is TGCGCCTGGGGCGAAAGGCAGCCCCAGCATTTT. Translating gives CAWGERQPQHF.

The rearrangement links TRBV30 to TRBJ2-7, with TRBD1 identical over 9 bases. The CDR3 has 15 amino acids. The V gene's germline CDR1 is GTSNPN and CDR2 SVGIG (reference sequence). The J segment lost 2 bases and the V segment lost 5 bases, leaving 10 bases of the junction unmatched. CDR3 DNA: TGTGCCTGGGAACATACAGGGGGCCTCCCCTACGAGCAGTACTTC. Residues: CAWEHTGGLPYEQYF.

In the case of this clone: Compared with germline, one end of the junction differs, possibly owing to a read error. This CDR3 is CASSWGLGYEQYF. CDR3 coding DNA: TGTGCCAGCAGCTGGGGACTTGGGTACGAGCAGTACTTC. The chain recombines TRBV5-1 with TRBJ2-7, with a possible D match to TRBD2 (6 bases). In germline, CDR1 is SGHRS, CDR2 YFSETQ. This CDR3 has 13 amino acids.